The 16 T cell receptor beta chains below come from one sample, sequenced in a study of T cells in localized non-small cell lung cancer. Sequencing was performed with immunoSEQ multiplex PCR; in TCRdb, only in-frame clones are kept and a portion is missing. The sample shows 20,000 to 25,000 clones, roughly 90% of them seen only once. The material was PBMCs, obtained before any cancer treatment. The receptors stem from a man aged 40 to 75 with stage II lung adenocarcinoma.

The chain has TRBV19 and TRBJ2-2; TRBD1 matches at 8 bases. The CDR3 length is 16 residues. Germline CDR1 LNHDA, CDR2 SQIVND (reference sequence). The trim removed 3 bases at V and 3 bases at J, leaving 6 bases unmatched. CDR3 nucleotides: TGTGCCAGTAGTATCTCTCAGGGGGCGCACACCGGGGAGCTGTTTTTT. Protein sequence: CASSISQGAHTGELFF.

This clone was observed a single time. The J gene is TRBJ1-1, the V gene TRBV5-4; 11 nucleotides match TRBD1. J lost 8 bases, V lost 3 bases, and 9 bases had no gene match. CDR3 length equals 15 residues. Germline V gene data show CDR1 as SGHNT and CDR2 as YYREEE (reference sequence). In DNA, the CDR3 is TGTGCCAGCAGCTCCCGGGACAGGGGGTTCCGAGAAGCTTTCTTT. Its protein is CASSSRDRGFREAFF. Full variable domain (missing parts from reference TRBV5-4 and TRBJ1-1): ETGVTQSPTHLIKTRGQQVTLRCSSQSGHNTVSWYQQALGQGPQFIFQYYREEENGRGNFPPRFSGLQFPNYSSELNVNALELDDSALYLCASSSRDRGFREAFFGQGTRLTVV.

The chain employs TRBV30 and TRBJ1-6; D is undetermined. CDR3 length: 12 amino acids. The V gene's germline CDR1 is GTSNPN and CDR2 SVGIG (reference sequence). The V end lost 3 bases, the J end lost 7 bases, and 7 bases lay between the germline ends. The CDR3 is CAWRNTNSPLHF. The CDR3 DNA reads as TGTGCCTGGAGAAATACCAATTCACCCCTCCACTTT.

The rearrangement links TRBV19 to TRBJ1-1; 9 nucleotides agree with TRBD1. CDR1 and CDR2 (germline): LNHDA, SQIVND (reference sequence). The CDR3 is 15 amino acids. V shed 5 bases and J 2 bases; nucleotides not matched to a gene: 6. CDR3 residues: CASSLPGQGNTEAFF. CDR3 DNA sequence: TGTGCCAGTAGTCTACCGGGACAGGGAAACACTGAAGCTTTCTTT.

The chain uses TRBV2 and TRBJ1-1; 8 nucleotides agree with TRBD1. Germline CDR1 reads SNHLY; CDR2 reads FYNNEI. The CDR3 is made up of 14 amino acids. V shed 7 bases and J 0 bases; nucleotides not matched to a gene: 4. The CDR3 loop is CASNGQGMNTEAFF. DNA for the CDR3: TGTGCCAGCAACGGACAGGGAATGAACACTGAAGCTTTCTTT.

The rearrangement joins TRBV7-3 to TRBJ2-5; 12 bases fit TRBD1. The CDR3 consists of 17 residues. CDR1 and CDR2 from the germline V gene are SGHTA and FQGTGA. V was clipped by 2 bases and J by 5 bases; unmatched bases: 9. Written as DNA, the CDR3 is TGTGCCAGCAGCTTAGGAGCGGGGACAGGGGGCGCCGAGACCCAGTACTTC. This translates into CASSLGAGTGGAETQYF.

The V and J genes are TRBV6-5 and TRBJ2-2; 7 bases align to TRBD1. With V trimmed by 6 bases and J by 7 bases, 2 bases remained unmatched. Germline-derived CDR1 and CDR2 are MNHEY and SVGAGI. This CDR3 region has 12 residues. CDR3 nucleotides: TGTGCCAGCAGGACAGGGATCGGGGAGCTGTTTTTT. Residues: CASRTGIGELFF.

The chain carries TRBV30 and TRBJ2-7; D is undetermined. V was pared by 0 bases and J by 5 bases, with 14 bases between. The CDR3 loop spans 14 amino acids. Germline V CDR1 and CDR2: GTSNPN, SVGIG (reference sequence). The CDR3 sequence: CAWSVGPIVHEQYF. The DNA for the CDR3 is TGTGCCTGGAGTGTAGGGCCCATTGTCCACGAGCAGTACTTC. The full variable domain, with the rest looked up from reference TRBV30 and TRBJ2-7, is SQTIHQWPATLVQPVGSPLSLECTVEGTSNPNLYWYRQAAGRGLQLLFYSVGIGQISSEVPQNLSASRPQDRQFILSSKKLLLSDSGFYLCAWSVGPIVHEQYFGPGTRLTVT.

DNA for the CDR3: TGTGCCAGCAGCTTAGCGTCTTGGACATCCGGGGAGCAGTACTTC. Protein: CASSLASWTSGEQYF. The chain is built from TRBV7-2 and TRBJ2-7, with D possibly matching TRBD1 (5 bases). Trimming removed 0 bases at V and 7 bases at J, with 16 bases between. From germline, CDR1 is SGHTA and CDR2 FQGNSA. The CDR3 spans 15 residues.

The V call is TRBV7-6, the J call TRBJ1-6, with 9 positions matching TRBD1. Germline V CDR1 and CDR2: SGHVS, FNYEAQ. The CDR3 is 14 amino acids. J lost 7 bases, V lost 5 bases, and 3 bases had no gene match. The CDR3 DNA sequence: TGTGCCAGCAGCCAACAGGGGGCAAATTCACCCCTCCACTTT. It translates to CASSQQGANSPLHF.

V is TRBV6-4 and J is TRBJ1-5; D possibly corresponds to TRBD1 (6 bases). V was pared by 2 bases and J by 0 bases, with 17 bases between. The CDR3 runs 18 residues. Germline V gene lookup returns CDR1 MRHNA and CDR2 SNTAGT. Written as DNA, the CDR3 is TGTGCCAGCAGTGACCCAAAGGATGAGGGACATAGCAATCAGCCCCAGCATTTT. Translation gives CASSDPKDEGHSNQPQHF.

In DNA, the CDR3 is TGTGCCAGCAGCCAAGATTGGCAAGGCTACACCTTC. Translating it yields CASSQDWQGYTF. The V gene is TRBV14, the J gene TRBJ1-2; D is unresolved. V lost 0 bases, J lost 8 bases, and 7 bases lay in between. The CDR3 is 12 residues long. The germline V gene has CDR1 SGHDN and CDR2 FVKESK. The variable domain in full, with the rest retrieved from reference TRBV14 and TRBJ1-2, is EAGVTQFPSHSVIEKGQTVTLRCDPISGHDNLYWYRRVMGKEIKFLLHFVKESKQDESGMPNNRFLAERTGGTYSTLKVQPAELEDSGVYFCASSQDWQGYTFGSGTRLTVV.

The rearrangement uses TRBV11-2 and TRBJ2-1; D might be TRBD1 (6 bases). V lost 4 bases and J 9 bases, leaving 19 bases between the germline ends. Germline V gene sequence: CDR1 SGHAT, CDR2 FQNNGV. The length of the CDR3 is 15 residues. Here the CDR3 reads CASSSRDNAAGEQFF. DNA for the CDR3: TGTGCCAGCAGCTCCCGGGACAACGCGGCGGGTGAGCAGTTCTTC.

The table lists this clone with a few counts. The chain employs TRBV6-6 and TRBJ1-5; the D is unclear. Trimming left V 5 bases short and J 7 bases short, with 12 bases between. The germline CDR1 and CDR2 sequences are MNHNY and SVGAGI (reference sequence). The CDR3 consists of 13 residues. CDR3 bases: TGTGCCAGCAGTGGCAGCTTTGACCAGCCCCAGCATTTT. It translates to CASSGSFDQPQHF.

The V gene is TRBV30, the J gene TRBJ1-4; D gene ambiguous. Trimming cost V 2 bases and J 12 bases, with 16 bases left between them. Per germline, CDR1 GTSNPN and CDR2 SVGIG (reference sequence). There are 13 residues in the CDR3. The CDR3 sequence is CAWSYSADGELFF. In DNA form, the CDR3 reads TGTGCCTGGAGTTACTCGGCTGATGGGGAACTGTTTTTT. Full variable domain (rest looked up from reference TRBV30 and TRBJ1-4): SQTIHQWPATLVQPVGSPLSLECTVEGTSNPNLYWYRQAAGRGLQLLFYSVGIGQISSEVPQNLSASRPQDRQFILSSKKLLLSDSGFYLCAWSYSADGELFFGSGTQLSVL.

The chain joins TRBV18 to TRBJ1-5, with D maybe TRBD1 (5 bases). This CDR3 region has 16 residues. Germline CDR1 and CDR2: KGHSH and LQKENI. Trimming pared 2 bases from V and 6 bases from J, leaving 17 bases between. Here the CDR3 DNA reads TGTGCCAGCTCACCAAGGGGCAGGGAGAGCGGTCAGCCCCAGCATTTT. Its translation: CASSPRGRESGQPQHF.